This T cell receptor beta chain was found in a study of T cells and Merkel cell carcinoma outcomes. V trimming: 4 bases; J trimming: 3 bases; junction bases outside the gene matches: 5. Germline CDR1 reads MNHNS; CDR2 reads SASEGT. The CDR3 length is 16 residues. As for this clone: Its matching antigen is unknown.

General study findings and limits: In Merkel cell carcinoma, repertoire and T-cell density reportedly predicted outcomes.

This table comes from immunoSEQ multiplex PCR, and its TCRdb copy is limited to in-frame clones, with some not included. The sample lists around 14,000 clones, roughly 89% seen once, with about 2% in the top ten. The TCR was taken from a human donor with Merkel cell carcinoma. Sequenced input: tumor tissue from Merkel cell carcinoma. The chain employs TRBV6-1 and TRBJ1-5, with TRBD1 matching over 11 bases. In nucleotides, the CDR3 is TGTGCCAGCAGTGCACCGGGACAGGGGGTCAATCAGCCCCAGCATTTT. This codes for CASSAPGQGVNQPQHF.